Each of the 23 T cell receptor beta chains below was sequenced from the same sample in a study of blood T cell repertoires in COVID-19 (dated by TCRdb to the early 2020s). The library was made by the immunoSEQ multiplex PCR assay. Sourced from immuneACCESS, this table was stored by TCRdb with only in-frame sequences that have V and J called. A share of the clones is absent; for the studies checked, an unresolved V gene accounts for under half, and the remainder has no known explanation. The sample contains about 460,000 clones, less than 90% of them found a single time. Approximately 8% of the sample is taken by the ten largest. Sequencing was done on a sample of PBMCs or T cells enriched from blood (not recorded which). The receptors come from a woman aged 55 to 70 who had recovered from COVID-19.

The chain couples TRBV18 to TRBJ2-3; 8 bases map to TRBD1. V was pared by 3 bases and J by 0 bases, with 2 bases of the junction left unmatched. Germline V gives CDR1 KGHSH, CDR2 LQKENI. The CDR3 length is 15 residues. The CDR3 loop is CASSPRQGSTDTQYF. The CDR3 DNA follows: TGTGCCAGCTCACCTCGACAGGGGAGCACAGATACGCAGTATTTT.

This clone was seen once. This chain links TRBV7-6 with TRBJ2-3, with 12 bases matching TRBD2. Germline lookup yields CDR1 SGHVS and CDR2 FNYEAQ. J was trimmed by 2 bases and V by 1 base; bases with no gene match: 1. This CDR3 has 16 residues. The CDR3 sequence: CASSLGLAGDTDTQYF. CDR3 DNA: TGTGCCAGCAGCTTAGGACTAGCGGGGGACACAGATACGCAGTATTTT.

V usage is TRBV2 and J usage is TRBJ2-2; tentative D call: TRBD2 (6 bases). Germline-derived CDR1 and CDR2 are SNHLY and FYNNEI. The V gene lost 3 bases and the J gene lost 7 bases, with 9 bases spanning the gap. The CDR3 is made up of 13 amino acids. The CDR3 reads CASSERGSGELFF. The CDR3 DNA reads TGTGCCAGCAGTGAGCGGGGCAGCGGGGAGCTGTTTTTT.

A single count supports this clone. This chain connects TRBV4-2 to TRBJ2-3, with 10 bases aligning to TRBD1. This CDR3 is 15 amino acids long. V lost 4 bases to trimming and J lost 1 base; unmatched junction nucleotides: 2. Per the germline V gene, CDR1 is LGHNA and CDR2 is YNFKEQ. The CDR3 DNA reads as TGTGCCAGCAGCCGACAGGGGGCAGGCACAGATACGCAGTATTTT. Residues: CASSRQGAGTDTQYF.

The rearrangement uses TRBV2 and TRBJ1-1, with D tentatively TRBD1 (5 bases). The germline V gene encodes CDR1 SNHLY and CDR2 FYNNEI. This CDR3 has 15 amino acids. The CDR3 loop reads CASAGVILSNTEAFF. The CDR3 DNA follows: TGTGCTAGCGCGGGGGTGATTCTTTCGAACACTGAAGCTTTCTTT.

The rearrangement uses TRBV11-2 and TRBJ1-1, with D possibly matching TRBD1 (5 bases). The V end lost 4 bases, the J end lost 4 bases, and 13 bases lay between the germline ends. CDR3 size: 14 residues. The germline V gene has CDR1 SGHAT and CDR2 FQNNGV. The CDR3: CASSSQGQITEAFF. CDR3 DNA: TGTGCCAGCAGCTCGCAGGGCCAGATCACTGAAGCTTTCTTT.

The V call is TRBV29-1, the J call TRBJ2-3; TRBD1 matches 7 bases. The V segment lost 6 bases and the J segment 0 bases; nucleotides outside the gene matches: 15. CDR3 length: 17 amino acids. CDR1 and CDR2 (germline): SQVTM, ANQGSEA. The CDR3 is CSVDNTGTDFSTDTQYF. CDR3 DNA: TGCAGCGTGGACAATACCGGGACAGATTTTAGCACAGATACGCAGTATTTT.

With regard to this clone: The sample has other DNA sequences that encode this CDR3 too. The chain has TRBV5-1 and TRBJ2-1; 8 bases are a match to TRBD2. V trimming: 6 bases; J trimming: 5 bases; junction bases outside the gene matches: 4. The V gene's germline CDR1 is SGHRS and CDR2 YFSETQ. This CDR3 spans 13 amino acids. CDR3 DNA sequence: TGCGCCAGCAATCTCGGGGGGGACAATGAGCAGTTCTTC. It codes for CASNLGGDNEQFF. The entire variable domain, with the rest obtained from reference TRBV5-1 and TRBJ2-1, is as follows: KAGVTQTPRYLIKTRGQQVTLSCSPISGHRSVSWYQQTPGQGLQFLFEYFSETQRNKGNFPGRFSGRQFSNSRSEMNVSTLELGDSALYLCASNLGGDNEQFFGPGTRLTVL.

V is TRBV19 and J is TRBJ2-1; 10 bases match TRBD2. With 5 bases clipped from V and 6 bases from J, the junction kept 4 bases outside the gene matches. CDR1 LNHDA and CDR2 SQIVND come from the germline V gene (reference sequence). CDR3 length equals 14 residues. The CDR3 sequence is CASSWGLASNEQFF. The CDR3 DNA is TGTGCCAGTAGTTGGGGACTAGCGAGCAATGAGCAGTTCTTC.

The V call is TRBV9, the J call TRBJ1-6, with TRBD1 as a possible D gene (5 bases). From germline, CDR1 is SGDLS and CDR2 YYNGEE. The CDR3 extends over 14 amino acids. Trimming cost V 4 bases and J 5 bases, with 10 bases left between them. This chain's CDR3 is CASSMTVDNSPLHF. As DNA, the CDR3 is TGTGCCAGCAGCATGACAGTAGATAATTCACCCCTCCACTTT.

V and J are TRBV11-2 and TRBJ2-7, with a weak D call TRBD1 (7 bases). The CDR3 is 15 residues long. Germline V gene data show CDR1 as SGHAT and CDR2 as FQNNGV. Trimming shortened V by 3 bases and J by 0 bases, and 12 bases separated the two germline ends. CDR3 loop: CASSFSQGGSYEQYV. CDR3 DNA sequence: TGTGCCAGCAGCTTTAGCCAGGGGGGCTCCTACGAGCAGTACGTC.

The chain uses TRBV24-1 and TRBJ2-3, with 8 nucleotides matching TRBD2. The junction had 6 bases not matched to a gene; V was cut back by 1 base and J by 1 base. The CDR3 is made up of 17 amino acids. In germline, CDR1 is KGHDR, CDR2 SFDVKD. CDR3 residues: CATSDLSGGVGTDTQYF. The CDR3 DNA is TGTGCCACCAGTGATTTAAGCGGGGGTGTTGGCACAGATACGCAGTATTTT.

For the CDR3, the DNA is TGTGCCAGCAGCTTAGGAACAATCAATCAGCCCCAGCATTTT. Amino acids: CASSLGTINQPQHF. This sequence joins TRBV7-2 and TRBJ1-5; D remains ambiguous. This CDR3 region has 14 residues. V was shortened by 1 base and J by 3 bases, with 7 bases between the two germline ends. Germline CDR1 reads SGHTA; CDR2 reads FQGNSA.

The chain couples TRBV6-2 or TRBV6-3 to TRBJ2-7; D not certain. V shed 0 bases and J shed 1 base, with 7 bases lying between them. CDR3 length: 14 amino acids. Germline loops: CDR1 MNHEY, CDR2 SVGEGT. The chain's CDR3 is CASSYSARSYEQYF. The CDR3 coding sequence is TGTGCCAGCAGTTACTCAGCCAGGTCCTACGAGCAGTACTTC.

The chain carries TRBV5-6 and TRBJ1-6; D is perhaps TRBD1 (5 bases). This CDR3 comprises 14 residues. The V gene lost 1 base and the J gene lost 6 bases, with 8 bases spanning the gap. Germline V gives CDR1 SGHDT, CDR2 YYEEEE. CDR3 sequence reads: CASSLRGSNSPLHF. The CDR3 DNA reads as TGTGCCAGCAGCTTGCGGGGGAGTAATTCACCCCTCCACTTT.

The gene calls are TRBV3-1 (or the pseudogene TRBV3-2) and TRBJ1-2; TRBD1 might be the D (5 bases). CDR1 and CDR2 (germline): LGHDT, YNNKEL (reference sequence). The CDR3 length is 13 residues. The V end lost 4 bases, the J end lost 4 bases, and 10 bases lay between the germline ends. The CDR3 DNA reads as TGTGCCAGCAGCCCGACAGCCCTCTATGGCTACACCTTC. Protein product: CASSPTALYGYTF.

The table lists this clone with a count of one. CDR3 loop: CASAGDSANEKLFF. CDR3 bases: TGTGCCAGCGCAGGGGATTCGGCTAATGAAAAACTGTTTTTT. The rearrangement joins TRBV9 to TRBJ1-4; maybe TRBD1 (6 bases). The germline gives CDR1 SGDLS, CDR2 YYNGEE. V was cut by 7 bases and J by 3 bases, with 13 bases left in between. This CDR3 has 14 residues.

The chain employs TRBV6-5 and TRBJ1-3; TRBD1 matches at 10 bases. Germline-derived CDR1 and CDR2 are MNHEY and SVGAGI. The CDR3 covers 14 residues. V shed 8 bases, J shed 1 base, and the junction held 2 bases outside the gene matches. In DNA form, the CDR3 reads TGTGCCAGCTGGGACAGGGGATCTGGAAACACCATATATTTT. The encoded protein is CASWDRGSGNTIYF.

This sequence joins TRBV7-9 and TRBJ1-4; no reliable D call. Germline assignment: CDR1 SEHNR and CDR2 FQNEAQ (reference sequence). Trimming shortened V by 2 bases and J by 3 bases, and 13 bases separated the two germline ends. This CDR3 spans 16 amino acids. DNA of the CDR3: TGTGCCAGCAGCTTACCTTACAGTGCCCCTAATGAAAAACTGTTTTTT. This encodes CASSLPYSAPNEKLFF.

The chain has TRBV19 and TRBJ1-4; a possible D gene is TRBD1 (6 bases). The germline V gene has CDR1 LNHDA and CDR2 SQIVND (reference sequence). Trimming shortened V by 0 bases and J by 14 bases, and 16 bases separated the two germline ends. The CDR3 extends over 14 amino acids. Here the CDR3 reads CASSIDGGGLGLFF. CDR3 sequence (DNA): TGTGCCAGTAGTATAGATGGCGGGGGGCTCGGGCTGTTTTTT.

V usage is TRBV11-2 and J usage is TRBJ2-4, with TRBD1 matching over 12 bases. Germline CDR1 is SGHAT and CDR2 is FQNNGV. Trimming took 5 bases from V and 15 from J; bases not matched to a gene: 17. This CDR3 is 16 amino acids long. CDR3 amino acids: CASSHPGQGAMLVRYF. The CDR3 DNA sequence: TGTGCCAGCAGCCACCCGGGACAGGGGGCGATGCTTGTCCGGTACTTC.

The chain is built from TRBV2 and TRBJ2-5; 7 bases align to TRBD2. The CDR3 totals 13 residues. V dropped 5 bases and J dropped 7; count of bases not matched to a gene: 7. Germline CDR1 reads SNHLY; CDR2 reads FYNNEI. CDR3 bases: TGTGCCAGCAGTATCGGCGGGGGAAGGACCCAGTACTTC. This translates into CASSIGGGRTQYF.

The chain couples TRBV10-1 to TRBJ2-1; the match to TRBD2 covers 11 bases. The germline V gene has CDR1 WNHNN and CDR2 SYGVQD (reference sequence). The CDR3 loop spans 15 amino acids. V shed 5 bases, J shed 9 bases, and the junction held 9 bases outside the gene matches. CDR3 loop: CASSQLTSGVGEQFF. The CDR3 DNA sequence: TGCGCCAGCAGTCAATTGACTAGCGGGGTGGGTGAGCAGTTCTTC.